This T cell receptor beta chain was recorded in a study of T-cell reconstitution after alpha-beta-depleted transplantation in children. Whole-study findings and limits: Surviving recipient T cells and thymic progenitors underlay high day-60 TCRbeta diversity in some patients. At one year after transplant, newly produced T cells mostly accounted for T-cell counts and diversity. Expanded graft clones numbering several hundred reportedly gave rise to alpha-beta T cells about two months after transplant.

This clonotype was counted a few times. Its antigen is unknown. The authors prepared the TCRbeta library with unique molecular identifiers. TCRdb reprocessed the PCR reads via MiXCR and lists one record per CDR3 protein. The table has under 850,000 distinct CDR3 sequences, 13% seen once. V dropped 5 bases and J dropped 2 bases, with 10 bases sitting between them. The CDR3 is 12 amino acids. Germline V CDR1 and CDR2: DFQATT, SNEGSKA (reference sequence). The V call is TRBV20-1, the J call TRBJ2-7, with D maybe TRBD2 (5 bases). The source was PBMCs, collected before TCRalphabeta/CD19-depleted stem cell transplant. The clonotype was recovered from a girl under 10 years old with congenital amegakaryocytic thrombocytopenia, due to receive a stem cell transplant. The CDR3 sequence is CSAGENAYEQYF. In nucleotides, the CDR3 is TGCAGTGCTGGGGAGAACGCCTACGAGCAGTACTTC.